The 7 T cell receptor beta chains reported below all come from one sample, sequenced in a study of T cell responses to AZD1222 COVID-19 vaccine. Generated by immunoSEQ multiplex PCR, the TCRdb table keeps only in-frame clones and is missing some. The sample carries approximately 79,000 clones, around four fifths recorded once. The sequencing here drew on peripheral blood, taken 28 days after the second AZD1222 dose. The receptors stem from an adult who received the AZD1222 COVID-19 vaccine.

The chain employs TRBV11-1 and TRBJ2-1; D is unresolved. The germline V gene encodes CDR1 SGHAT and CDR2 FQDESV (reference sequence). V was trimmed by 3 bases and J by 4 bases, leaving 4 bases between them. CDR3 length: 12 residues. CDR3 in amino acids: CASSFKYNEQFF. In DNA, the CDR3 is TGTGCCAGCAGCTTTAAATACAATGAGCAGTTCTTC. Combining the CDR3 with reference TRBV11-1 and TRBJ2-1 gives the whole variable domain EAEVAQSPRYKITEKSQAVAFWCDPISGHATLYWYRQILGQGPELLVQFQDESVVDDSQLPKDRFSAERLKGVDSTLKIQPAELGDSAMYLCASSFKYNEQFFGPGTRLTVL.

The DNA of the CDR3 is TGTGCCAGCAGTCCGCCCGCGACAGGGGGCGATGGCTACACCTTC. The encoded protein is CASSPPATGGDGYTF. The V gene is TRBV28, the J gene TRBJ1-2, with 10 positions matching TRBD1. Germline V gene sequence: CDR1 MDHEN, CDR2 SYDVKM. After removal of 5 bases from V and 6 bases from J, the junction contained 9 bases not matched to a gene. The length of the CDR3 is 15 residues.

The chain links TRBV28 to TRBJ1-2; no reliable D call. The CDR3 is 12 amino acids. Trimming left V 6 bases short and J 9 bases short, with 14 bases between. Germline assignment: CDR1 MDHEN and CDR2 SYDVKM. CDR3 bases: TGTGCCAGCAGCCGCCTGAGTACGAGCTACACCTTC. Amino acids: CASSRLSTSYTF.

This clone was observed a single time. The rearrangement links TRBV6-5 to TRBJ2-1; D remains unclear. The CDR3 is 10 residues long. Germline loops: CDR1 MNHEY, CDR2 SVGAGI. The V and J ends lost 6 bases and 6 bases respectively, with 3 bases between them. The CDR3 nucleotides read TGTGCCAGCAGCACCAATGAGCAGTTCTTC. It is translated as CASSTNEQFF.

In this sample, this clone turned up once. V and J are TRBV27 and TRBJ2-7, with D unclear. This CDR3 is built from 11 residues. Trimming shortened V by 3 bases and J by 6 bases, and 6 bases separated the two germline ends. Per the germline V gene, CDR1 is MNHEY and CDR2 is SMNVEV (reference sequence). The DNA of the CDR3 is TGTGCCAGCAGTTTTGGTGGCGAGCAGTACTTC. Translating it yields CASSFGGEQYF.

This clone showed up just once. V usage is TRBV28 and J usage is TRBJ1-2; TRBD1 agrees at 8 bases. In germline, CDR1 is MDHEN, CDR2 SYDVKM. With 7 bases clipped from V and 5 bases from J, the junction kept 9 bases outside the gene matches. This CDR3 contains 14 residues. The CDR3 loop is CASTPGQVQYGYTF. The CDR3 nucleotides are TGTGCCAGCACGCCGGGACAGGTTCAATATGGCTACACCTTC.

The chain carries TRBV7-2 and TRBJ1-6; D is unresolved. V lost 5 bases to trimming and J lost 5 bases, with 16 bases between them. The germline gives CDR1 SGHTA, CDR2 FQGNSA. There are 16 residues in the CDR3. The CDR3 sequence: CASSRTLSPNNSPLHF. CDR3 DNA: TGTGCCAGCAGCCGCACATTAAGCCCTAATAATTCACCCCTCCACTTT.